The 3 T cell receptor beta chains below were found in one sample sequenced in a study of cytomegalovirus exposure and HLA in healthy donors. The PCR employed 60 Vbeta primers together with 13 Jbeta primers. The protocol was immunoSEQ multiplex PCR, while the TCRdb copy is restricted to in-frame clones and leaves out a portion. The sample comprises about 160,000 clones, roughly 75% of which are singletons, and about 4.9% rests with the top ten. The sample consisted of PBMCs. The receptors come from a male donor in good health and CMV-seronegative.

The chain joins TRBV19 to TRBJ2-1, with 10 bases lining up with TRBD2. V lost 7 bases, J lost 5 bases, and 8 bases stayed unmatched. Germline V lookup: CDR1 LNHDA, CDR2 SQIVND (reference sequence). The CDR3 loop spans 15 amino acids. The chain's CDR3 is CASTMGSGRDNEQFF. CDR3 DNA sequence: TGTGCCAGTACCATGGGAAGCGGGAGGGACAATGAGCAGTTCTTC.

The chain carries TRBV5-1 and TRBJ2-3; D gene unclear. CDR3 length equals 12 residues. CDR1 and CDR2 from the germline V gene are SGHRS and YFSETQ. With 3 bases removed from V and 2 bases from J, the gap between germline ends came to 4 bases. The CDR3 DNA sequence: TGCGCCAGCAGCTACAACACAGATACGCAGTATTTT. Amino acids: CASSYNTDTQYF.

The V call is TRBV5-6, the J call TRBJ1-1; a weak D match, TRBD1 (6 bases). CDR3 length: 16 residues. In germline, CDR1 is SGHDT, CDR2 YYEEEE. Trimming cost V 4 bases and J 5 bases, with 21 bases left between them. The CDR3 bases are TGTGCCAGCAGCGAGATAGGGGGGGGACTAGGGACTGAAGCTTTCTTT. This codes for CASSEIGGGLGTEAFF. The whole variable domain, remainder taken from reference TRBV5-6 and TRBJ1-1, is DAGVTQSPTHLIKTRGQQVTLRCSPKSGHDTVSWYQQALGQGPQFIFQYYEEEERQRGNFPDRFSGHQFPNYSSELNVNALLLGDSALYLCASSEIGGGLGTEAFFGQGTRLTVV.